These T cell receptor beta chains were read from a single sample in a study of T-cell memory formation after mild COVID-19. From the 5' RACE reads, TCRdb called clonotypes with MiXCR, one entry per CDR3 protein. The sample has 400,000 to 550,000 distinct CDR3 sequences; 20% to 25% are singletons. The material sequenced was PBMCs or a T cell subset sorted from them (not recorded which). Receptors originate from an adult woman who had mild COVID-19 (a few samples of this study predate the infection). Cell type and time point are not known. The CDR3 runs from the conserved cysteine through the conserved F or W. Each record gives: V gene, D gene, J gene, clone size, CDR3 DNA, CDR3 protein. D genes are given only for firm matches. Where a row states a size, it is once, few, many or the class of an expanded clone; other rows omit it.

TRBV7-9	TRBD1	TRBJ1-5	-	TGTGCCAGCAGCTCCGGGACAGGGGGATATAGCAATCAGCCCCAGCATTTT	CASSSGTGGYSNQPQHF
TRBV12-3/TRBV12-4	TRBD2	TRBJ2-5	few	TGTGCCAGCAGGGTAACTAGCGGACAAGAGACCCAGTACTTC	CASRVTSGQETQYF
TRBV29-1	-	TRBJ1-1	-	TGCAGCGTTTATGGGGAGAACACTGAAGCTTTCTTT	CSVYGENTEAFF
TRBV5-6	-	TRBJ1-1	few	TGTGCCAGCAGCAAAAGGGCCGGGGCCCGAAACACTGAAGCTTTCTTT	CASSKRAGARNTEAFF
TRBV4-2	TRBD2	TRBJ2-5	-	TGTGCCAGCAGCCACGGGGGGGGGCTAGCGGGAGTAGAGACCCAGTACTTC	CASSHGGGLAGVETQYF
TRBV14	-	TRBJ2-7	few	TGTGCCAGCAGCCAAGATGTGGGCAGCTACTACGAGCAGTACTTC	CASSQDVGSYYEQYF
TRBV14	-	TRBJ2-7	-	TGTGCCAGCAGCCAAGATCTTACCGAAGGGTCTGGTTTCCTTGGCGAGCAGTACTTC	CASSQDLTEGSGFLGEQYF
TRBV7-9	-	TRBJ2-3	-	TGTGCCAGCAGCTCGCCCCGGGACCGAGTTACAGATACGAAGTATTTT	CASSSPRDRVTDTKYF
TRBV12-3/TRBV12-4	-	TRBJ1-1	few	TGTGCCAGCAGTCCGGACAGTCTGAACACTGAAGCTTTCTTT	CASSPDSLNTEAFF
TRBV15	-	TRBJ2-5	-	TGTGCCACCAGCAGGGAAGACGGGATTTCCGGGGGGACCCAGTACTTC	CATSREDGISGGTQYF
TRBV29-1	TRBD1	TRBJ2-3	few	TGCAGCGGTTCTTTCCCTACAGGGGTCACAGATACGCAGTATTTT	CSGSFPTGVTDTQYF
TRBV19	-	TRBJ2-5	few	TGTGCCAGTACAAAGGGGAACAGTCAAGAGACCCAGTACTTC	CASTKGNSQETQYF
TRBV4-3	TRBD1	TRBJ2-3	few	TGTGCCAGCAGTCAAGACAGGGGTACAGATACGCAGTATTTT	CASSQDRGTDTQYF
TRBV4-1	-	TRBJ2-5	-	TGCGCCAGCAGCCTCGCCGCGGCTCCCCAAGAGACCCAGTACTTC	CASSLAAAPQETQYF
TRBV2	-	TRBJ1-1	few	TGTGCCAGCAACACAAACAGGGCGGGCCCTGAAGCTTTCTTT	CASNTNRAGPEAFF
TRBV28	TRBD2	TRBJ2-5	many	TGTGCCAGCAGCCCCTTTAGGGGAGGGCAAGAGACCCAGTACTTC	CASSPFRGGQETQYF
TRBV15	-	TRBJ1-1	-	TGTGCCACCAGCAGAGATCTCGAACTTCGAGAAGCTTTCTTT	CATSRDLELREAFF
TRBV6-1	-	TRBJ2-7	-	TGTGCCAGCAGTCCTCTCGGGGAGCAGTACTTC	CASSPLGEQYF
TRBV5-6	TRBD1	TRBJ1-2	-	TGTGCCAGCAGCATACCGGGACAGTACTATGGCTACACCTTC	CASSIPGQYYGYTF
TRBV5-1	-	TRBJ1-1	-	TGCGCCAGCAGGGGAGCGGGGCGGGCCAACACTGAAGCTTTCTTT	CASRGAGRANTEAFF
TRBV5-1	-	TRBJ2-6	few	TGCGCCAGCAGCTTGGAGACAGTTGGGGCCAACGTCCTGACTTTC	CASSLETVGANVLTF
TRBV27	-	TRBJ1-1	few	TGTGCCAGCAAAAGAGAAACAGGCCACACTGAAGCTTTCTTT	CASKRETGHTEAFF
TRBV11-2	TRBD1	TRBJ2-3	-	TGTGCCAGCAGCTTCGACAGGGTTAATACGCAGTATTTT	CASSFDRVNTQYF
TRBV5-1	TRBD1	TRBJ2-5	-	TGCGCCAGCAGTCCCCCGGACAGGGGATCGGGTGGCCAGTACTTC	CASSPPDRGSGGQYF
TRBV24-1	-	TRBJ1-1	-	TGTGCCGCCTCATCGGCGGGGAACACTGAAGCTTTCTTT	CAASSAGNTEAFF
TRBV10-3	-	TRBJ1-2	-	TGTGCCATCAGACAGGGTGGGGACTATGGCTACACCTTC	CAIRQGGDYGYTF
TRBV4-1	-	TRBJ2-1	many	TGCGCCAGCACCAGAATCACCGGGGGGCGCTCCTACAATGAGCAGTTCTTC	CASTRITGGRSYNEQFF
TRBV20-1	-	TRBJ2-2	-	TGCAGTGCTAGGAAGGCACCCCCGAGGGGCACCGGGGAGCTGTTTTTT	CSARKAPPRGTGELFF
TRBV4-2	-	TRBJ2-7	-	TGTGCCAGCAGCCCATACCTAGCTTCCCACGAGCAGTACTTC	CASSPYLASHEQYF
TRBV13	-	TRBJ1-4	-	TGTGCCAGCAGCGGCCGGAGATACGGTGAAAAACTGTTTTTT	CASSGRRYGEKLFF
TRBV7-8	-	TRBJ2-1	-	TGTGCCAGCAGCTTGGCCAGGGGTTACTACAATGAGCAGTTCTTC	CASSLARGYYNEQFF
TRBV10-3	-	TRBJ2-7	-	TGTGCCATCAGTGACGTTGGGACCCTGGGGGAGCAGTACTTC	CAISDVGTLGEQYF
TRBV20-1	-	TRBJ2-1	-	TGCAGTGCTAGATTGACTGGACTTACCTCAGTCGATGAGCAGTTCTTC	CSARLTGLTSVDEQFF
TRBV6-6	-	TRBJ2-5	-	TGTGCCAGCAGTTATAGGGTGGAGACCCAGTACTTC	CASSYRVETQYF
TRBV27	-	TRBJ1-2	-	TGTGCCAGCAGTTTCTCGGGCTCCCCGTGGGGCTACACCTTC	CASSFSGSPWGYTF
TRBV5-4	-	TRBJ2-1	-	TGTGCCAGCAGTCCCCCTGGTAGCGCGGGAAATGAGCAGTTCTTC	CASSPPGSAGNEQFF
TRBV12-3/TRBV12-4	-	TRBJ1-1	-	TGTGCCAGCAGTCCACCGGGACTCCCGAGGGGGAGGAACACTGAAGCTTTCTTT	CASSPPGLPRGRNTEAFF
TRBV12-3/TRBV12-4	-	TRBJ1-4	few	TGTGCCAGCAGGGGGGGCGTGAGTGAAAAACTGTTTTTT	CASRGGVSEKLFF
TRBV5-5	TRBD2	TRBJ2-7	-	TGTGCCAGCAGCTTACCCAGGACTAGCGGGAACTCCTACGAGCAGTACTTC	CASSLPRTSGNSYEQYF
TRBV4-3	-	TRBJ2-5	few	TGCGCCAGCAGCCGGAGGGGCGGGGCAGAGACCCAGTACTTC	CASSRRGGAETQYF
TRBV6-2/TRBV6-3	-	TRBJ1-1	few	TGTGCCAGCAGTTACTCGGAGTACACTGAAGCTTTCTTT	CASSYSEYTEAFF
TRBV5-6	TRBD1	TRBJ2-7	-	TGTGCCAGCAGCTTGGCACTGGGACAGGGTGGGTACGAGCAGTACTTC	CASSLALGQGGYEQYF
TRBV5-1	TRBD1	TRBJ1-6	few	TGCGCCAGCTCTCCGGACAGGGGGCTCCTATATAATTCACCCCTCCACTTT	CASSPDRGLLYNSPLHF
TRBV5-1	-	TRBJ2-1	-	TGCGCCAGCAATTGGGGGGCCGGCAATGAGCAGTTCTTC	CASNWGAGNEQFF
TRBV28	TRBD1	TRBJ2-7	-	TGTGCCAGCAGTTCACTGGGGACAGGGAGAATGGGGGAGCAGTACTTC	CASSSLGTGRMGEQYF